The clone carrying this T cell receptor (beta chain) was counted only a few times. The germline gives CDR1 SGHRS, CDR2 YFSETQ. There are 14 residues in the CDR3. V was shortened by 3 bases and J by 1 base, with 10 bases between the two germline ends. The data are from a study of blood T cell repertoires in COVID-19. In the authors' workflow: Amplified reference gene primers provided the basis for estimating nucleated cell counts. Data came from immunoSEQ multiplex PCR; TCRdb stores just in-frame clones and leaves some out. That table gives V, J and clone size, and the DNA gave D and trimming. The sample lists approximately 190,000 clones, 70% to 90% occurring once.

The TCR sequence derives from a man aged 55 to 70 with active or convalescent COVID-19. V is TRBV5-1 and J is TRBJ1-1; the D is unclear. Specimen: peripheral blood. The CDR3 here is CASSYTVGNTEAFF. The CDR3 DNA sequence: TGCGCCAGCAGCTATACAGTGGGGAACACTGAAGCTTTCTTT.